These 31 T cell receptor beta chains came from one sample sequenced in a study of radiation and T cells in renal cell carcinoma. Time point here: baseline pretreatment blood. Treatment noted: 15 Gy SBRT to primary tumor, nephrectomy 4 weeks later. TCRdb keeps only in-frame clones here, not all; method: immunoSEQ multiplex PCR. The sample carries approximately 45,000 clones, roughly four fifths recorded once. Sequenced material: blood, taken from a patient whose treatment included radiotherapy and nephrectomy. The receptors derive from a woman aged 70 to 79 with renal cell carcinoma.

CDR3 in DNA: TGTGCCAGCAGCTTATTTCGAGAAAACTTCTACGAGCAGTACTTC. Translation gives CASSLFRENFYEQYF. This chain connects TRBV5-4 to TRBJ2-7; no definite D call. This CDR3 has 15 amino acids. Germline-derived CDR1 and CDR2 are SGHNT and YYREEE (reference sequence). The ends were cut back, 2 bases at V and 3 bases at J, with 15 bases in the middle.

This sequence joins TRBV7-2 and TRBJ2-7; D call uncertain. The V gene lost 1 base and the J gene lost 1 base, with 8 bases spanning the gap. Looked up from germline, CDR1 is SGHTA and CDR2 is FQGNSA. This CDR3 is built from 14 residues. The CDR3 region is CASSLGIPSYEQYF. Written as DNA, the CDR3 is TGTGCCAGCAGCTTAGGTATTCCTTCCTACGAGCAGTACTTC.

As DNA, the CDR3 is TGTGCCAGCAGTGTTTGGGGTTCCGGGGAGCTGTTTTTT. Its protein is CASSVWGSGELFF. The chain links TRBV2 to TRBJ2-2; the D is unclear. CDR1 SNHLY and CDR2 FYNNEI come from the germline V gene. Trimming took off 4 bases at V and 6 bases at J, with 9 bases between the two ends. This CDR3 has 13 amino acids.

This chain links TRBV5-6 with TRBJ2-5; 14 bases align to TRBD2. The CDR3 extends over 15 amino acids. The junction had 2 bases not matched to a gene; V was cut back by 3 bases and J by 4 bases. Germline-derived CDR1 and CDR2 are SGHDT and YYEEEE. The CDR3 is CASSWGLAGVETQYF. CDR3 bases: TGTGCCAGCAGCTGGGGACTAGCGGGAGTAGAGACCCAGTACTTC.

This sequence joins TRBV6-1 and TRBJ2-6; tentatively, D is TRBD1 (6 bases). Looked up from germline, CDR1 is MNHNS and CDR2 is SASEGT. The length of the CDR3 is 15 residues. With 6 bases removed from V and 4 bases from J, the gap between germline ends came to 13 bases. CDR3 nucleotides: TGTGCCAGCAGAGAAAGGGGGACAGGGGCCAACGTCCTGACTTTC. Its protein is CASRERGTGANVLTF.

The genes are TRBV9 and TRBJ2-7, with a weak D call TRBD2 (5 bases). Trimming pared 3 bases from V and 6 bases from J, leaving 13 bases between. Per the germline V gene, CDR1 is SGDLS and CDR2 is YYNGEE. This CDR3 comprises 13 residues. The CDR3 protein is CASSAMEAGEQYF. CDR3 sequence (DNA): TGTGCCAGCAGCGCGATGGAGGCGGGCGAGCAGTACTTC.

In this sample, this clone turned up a few times. The J gene is TRBJ1-1, the V gene TRBV11-2; 10 bases match TRBD1. The CDR3 contains 15 residues. Trimming removed 5 bases from V and 3 bases from J; junction bases left unmatched: 6. Germline assignment: CDR1 SGHAT and CDR2 FQNNGV. The DNA of the CDR3 is TGTGCCAGCAGCCCGTTGACAGGGGGCTACACTGAAGCTTTCTTT. Protein product: CASSPLTGGYTEAFF.

The chain is built from TRBV7-2 and TRBJ2-6; D not resolved. Germline assignment: CDR1 SGHTA and CDR2 FQGNSA. This CDR3 is built from 17 residues. V was pared by 3 bases and J by 0 bases, with 12 bases between. As DNA, the CDR3 is TGTGCCAGCAGCTTCGGACGGCCGGGCTCTGGGGCCAACGTCCTGACTTTC. It encodes CASSFGRPGSGANVLTF.

The V call is TRBV19, the J call TRBJ1-5, with 10 nucleotides matching TRBD1. CDR3 length equals 16 residues. J gave up 7 bases and V 10 bases, and 16 bases lay outside the gene matches. From germline, CDR1 is LNHDA and CDR2 SQIVND (reference sequence). This chain's CDR3 is CATLRQGANRWQPQHF. The CDR3 DNA is TGTGCCACTCTCAGACAGGGGGCAAATCGTTGGCAGCCCCAGCATTTT.

The chain carries TRBV5-8 and TRBJ1-6; D unclear. Germline V gene lookup returns CDR1 SGHTS and CDR2 YDEGEE. V shed 3 bases and J shed 5 bases, with 15 bases lying between them. The CDR3 contains 16 residues. As DNA, the CDR3 is TGTGCCAGCAGCTGGGAGGGCGCAGGAAATAATTCACCCCTCCACTTT. Its translation: CASSWEGAGNNSPLHF.

This clone came up a few times. The chain is built from TRBV27 and TRBJ1-1, with TRBD1 matching over 7 bases. J lost 2 bases, V lost 4 bases, and 7 bases had no gene match. The CDR3 contains 15 residues. Germline CDR1 is MNHEY and CDR2 is SMNVEV (reference sequence). The chain's CDR3 is CASSSYGQDNTEAFF. The CDR3 DNA reads as TGTGCCAGCAGTTCCTATGGACAGGACAACACTGAAGCTTTCTTT.

This rearrangement joins TRBV5-1 to TRBJ2-3; D is ambiguous. Per the germline V gene, CDR1 is SGHRS and CDR2 is YFSETQ. Trimming removed 0 bases at V and 1 base at J, with 9 bases between. CDR3 length equals 15 residues. CDR3 coding DNA: TGCGCCAGCAGCTTGGGTTATGGGGGCACAGATACGCAGTATTTT. Translated: CASSLGYGGTDTQYF.

The chain recombines TRBV19 with TRBJ1-5; no clear D gene. The CDR3 sequence is 13 residues long. V dropped 3 bases and J dropped 5 bases, with 8 bases sitting between them. Germline loops: CDR1 LNHDA, CDR2 SQIVND (reference sequence). In DNA, the CDR3 is TGTGCCAGTAGTATTGGCAGAGATCAGCCCCAGCATTTT. Translation: CASSIGRDQPQHF. Full variable domain (missing parts from reference TRBV19 and TRBJ1-5): DGGITQSPKYLFRKEGQNVTLSCEQNLNHDAMYWYRQDPGQGLRLIYYSQIVNDFQKGDIAEGYSVSREKKESFPLTVTSAQKNPTAFYLCASSIGRDQPQHFGDGTRLSIL.

The rearrangement uses TRBV18 and TRBJ1-6; a weak D match, TRBD1 (6 bases). This CDR3 has 16 amino acids. Per germline, CDR1 KGHSH and CDR2 LQKENI. V shed 4 bases and J shed 7 bases, with 17 bases lying between them. The DNA of the CDR3 is TGTGCCAGCTCACTGTATCAGGGGACGGGGAATTCACCCCTCCACTTT. Translation: CASSLYQGTGNSPLHF.

V usage is TRBV18 and J usage is TRBJ2-7; D perhaps matches TRBD2 (5 bases). This CDR3 contains 15 residues. Germline CDR1 reads KGHSH; CDR2 reads LQKENI. V was pared by 5 bases and J by 0 bases, with 14 bases between. Written as DNA, the CDR3 is TGTGCCAGCTCAGTCGGAGCTAGCCTCTCCTACGAGCAGTACTTC. Translated, it gives CASSVGASLSYEQYF.

The sample holds a few counts of this clone. At the DNA level, this CDR3 is encoded by other sequences in the same sample as well. The chain joins TRBV27 to TRBJ2-5, with D unclear. The CDR3 spans 12 residues. Germline values: CDR1 MNHEY, CDR2 SMNVEV (reference sequence). V was clipped by 3 bases and J by 4 bases, with 6 bases between them. Here the CDR3 reads CASSLTGETQYF. As DNA, the CDR3 is TGTGCCAGCAGTTTGACGGGAGAGACCCAGTACTTC.

The rearrangement links TRBV7-2 to TRBJ1-2; D unclear. CDR1 and CDR2 (germline): SGHTA, FQGNSA. Trimming pared 5 bases from V and 0 bases from J, leaving 19 bases between. CDR3 length: 17 residues. In DNA, the CDR3 is TGTGCCAGCAGCCCCCGCGGTGGCAGCGCTGCTAACTATGGCTACACCTTC. This codes for CASSPRGGSAANYGYTF.

The J gene is TRBJ2-2, the V gene TRBV7-7; 9 bases align to TRBD1. CDR1 is SSHAT, CDR2 FNYEAQ, per germline (reference sequence). This CDR3 has 16 amino acids. The junction had 10 bases not matched to a gene; V was cut back by 4 bases and J by 7 bases. The DNA of the CDR3 is TGTGCCAGCAGCTCCGCACAGGGGGCTGACGGCGGGGAGCTGTTTTTT. Translation gives CASSSAQGADGGELFF.

The chain recombines TRBV5-1 with TRBJ2-1; D call uncertain. CDR3 length equals 14 residues. V shed 0 bases and J shed 4 bases, with 8 bases lying between them. In germline, CDR1 is SGHRS, CDR2 YFSETQ. The CDR3 here is CASSLVPTYNEQFF. CDR3 in DNA: TGCGCCAGCAGCTTGGTCCCCACTTACAATGAGCAGTTCTTC. Full variable domain (rest looked up from reference TRBV5-1 and TRBJ2-1): KAGVTQTPRYLIKTRGQQVTLSCSPISGHRSVSWYQQTPGQGLQFLFEYFSETQRNKGNFPGRFSGRQFSNSRSEMNVSTLELGDSALYLCASSLVPTYNEQFFGPGTRLTVL.

The sample holds a few counts of this clone. V is TRBV5-4 and J is TRBJ1-1, with TRBD1 identical over 12 bases. The CDR3 contains 15 residues. Germline V gene data show CDR1 as SGHNT and CDR2 as YYREEE (reference sequence). V shed 7 bases, J shed 2 bases, and the junction held 6 bases outside the gene matches. The chain's CDR3 is CASYGTGGFNTEAFF. Written as DNA, the CDR3 is TGTGCCAGCTATGGGACAGGGGGCTTTAACACTGAAGCTTTCTTT. Variable domain in full (rest from reference TRBV5-4 and TRBJ1-1): ETGVTQSPTHLIKTRGQQVTLRCSSQSGHNTVSWYQQALGQGPQFIFQYYREEENGRGNFPPRFSGLQFPNYSSELNVNALELDDSALYLCASYGTGGFNTEAFFGQGTRLTVV.

The chain joins TRBV9 to TRBJ2-1, with D perhaps TRBD2 (6 bases). Germline values: CDR1 SGDLS, CDR2 YYNGEE. This CDR3 is built from 15 residues. Deletions cut 4 bases from V and 4 bases from J, with 15 bases between. The CDR3 region has the DNA TGTGCCAGCAGCCCCGGGAGAAACATGTACAATGAGCAGTTCTTC. This sequence encodes CASSPGRNMYNEQFF.

Turning to this clone: It is unclear where the CDR3 begins or ends on the DNA, so no DNA is shown, and the CDR3 is as TCRdb lists it. V and J are TRBV5-8 and TRBJ2-3. CDR1 is SGHTS and CDR2 is YDEGEE in the germline V gene. Both ends counted, the CDR3 spans 11 residues. The CDR3: CAGAVGTGAYF.

The genes are TRBV6-1 and TRBJ2-3, with TRBD1 identical over 10 bases. The V and J ends lost 1 base and 4 bases, in that order; junction bases with no gene match: 5. This CDR3 contains 16 residues. Looked up from germline, CDR1 is MNHNS and CDR2 is SASEGT. Here the CDR3 DNA reads TGTGCCAGCAGTGAAGGGACAGGGGGAAAATCAGATACGCAGTATTTT. This gives the protein CASSEGTGGKSDTQYF.

The chain links TRBV5-1 to TRBJ1-1; 8 nucleotides align to TRBD1. This CDR3 comprises 15 residues. The germline CDR1 and CDR2 sequences are SGHRS and YFSETQ. Trimming at V came to 1 base and at J to 4 bases, leaving 6 bases not matched to a gene. CDR3 in DNA: TGCGCCAGCAGCTTGACAGGGGGGTGGATCACTGAAGCTTTCTTT. This gives the protein CASSLTGGWITEAFF.

The rearrangement joins TRBV5-1 to TRBJ2-3; 10 bases map to TRBD2. This CDR3 contains 15 residues. The trim removed 4 bases at V and 1 base at J, leaving 3 bases unmatched. Germline lookup yields CDR1 SGHRS and CDR2 YFSETQ. The CDR3 protein is CASSTSGDRTDTQYF. The CDR3 bases are TGCGCCAGCAGCACTAGCGGGGATCGCACAGATACGCAGTATTTT.

This chain links TRBV6-1 with TRBJ1-5; D may be TRBD1 (5 bases). The V and J ends lost 2 bases and 5 bases respectively, with 13 bases between them. Germline values: CDR1 MNHNS, CDR2 SASEGT. The CDR3 has 15 residues. The CDR3 DNA follows: TGTGCCAGCAGTGAAATGCGGCAGGGAGATCAGCCCCAGCATTTT. Its translation: CASSEMRQGDQPQHF.

V usage is TRBV2 and J usage is TRBJ1-2; maybe TRBD1 (6 bases). CDR1 is SNHLY, CDR2 FYNNEI, per germline. This CDR3 is 15 amino acids long. Trimming removed 7 bases from V and 4 bases from J, with 19 bases in between. The CDR3 region has the DNA TGTGCCAGCACCCTAGGGGGGGGAGCTCGCTATGGCTACACCTTC. Its translation is CASTLGGGARYGYTF. The whole variable domain, filled in from reference TRBV2 and TRBJ1-2, reads EPEVTQTPSHQVTQMGQEVILRCVPISNHLYFYWYRQILGQKVEFLVSFYNNEISEKSEIFDDQFSVERPDGSNFTLKIRSTKLEDSAMYFCASTLGGGARYGYTFGSGTRLTVV.

The gene calls are TRBV9 and TRBJ2-3; 14 positions agree with TRBD2. The CDR3 is 14 residues long. V shed 7 bases and J 5 bases; nucleotides not matched to a gene: 3. Germline loops: CDR1 SGDLS, CDR2 YYNGEE. The CDR3 loop reads CASGTSGRGDTQYF. The CDR3 DNA follows: TGTGCCAGCGGGACTAGCGGGAGAGGAGATACGCAGTATTTT.

V and J are TRBV10-3 and TRBJ2-7; D may be TRBD1 (5 bases). Trimming removed 3 bases from V and 1 base from J, with 10 bases in between. This CDR3 contains 14 residues. In germline, CDR1 is ENHRY, CDR2 SYGVKD. In DNA, the CDR3 is TGTGCCATCAGTGAAACGGCAGGGTCCTACGAGCAGTACTTC. Its protein is CAISETAGSYEQYF.

The chain has TRBV13 and TRBJ2-7; 12 nucleotides match TRBD2. CDR1 PRHDT and CDR2 FYEKMQ come from the germline V gene (reference sequence). The CDR3 is 16 amino acids. V was clipped by 1 base and J by 7 bases; unmatched bases: 8. This chain's CDR3 is CASSLEGLAGLGEQYF. The CDR3 DNA is TGTGCCAGCAGCTTAGAAGGACTAGCGGGGCTGGGTGAGCAGTACTTC. Filled out from reference TRBV13 and TRBJ2-7, the complete variable domain reads AAGVIQSPRHLIKEKRETATLKCYPIPRHDTVYWYQQGPGQDPQFLISFYEKMQSDKGSIPDRFSAQQFSDYHSELNMSSLELGDSALYFCASSLEGLAGLGEQYFGPGTRLTVT.

V and J are TRBV4-1 and TRBJ2-5, with 10 bases that match TRBD1. In germline, CDR1 is MGHRA, CDR2 YSYEKL. This CDR3 has 15 amino acids. Trimming removed 4 bases from V and 5 bases from J; junction bases left unmatched: 7. DNA for the CDR3: TGCGCCAGCAGCCCCCAGGGACAGGGGTGGGAGACCCAGTACTTC. Its translation is CASSPQGQGWETQYF.